This TCR beta chain was recorded in a study of blood T cell repertoires in COVID-19 (dated by TCRdb to about 2020). With respect to the entire study: Samples covering the acute and convalescent phases of COVID-19 were provided by collaborators in the United States, Italy and Spain. The material from the prospective study consisted of cDNA or gDNA derived from T cells, B-cell-depleted T cells, or PBMCs. Deeply sampled blood TCRbeta repertoires from subjects exposed to, actively infected with, or recovered from COVID-19 were included in the dataset. The repertoires were released in a freely available public database meant as a resource for research on the immune response to SARS-CoV-2. The samples were drawn from two sources: the first 160 participants of the ongoing ImmuneRACE study, and 950 to 1,500 subjects contributed by 6 global collaborators. Sample metadata almost always included a de-identified subject ID, COVID-19 status, age in years and sex. Where available, HLA class I and class II types were obtained from metadata supplied by the sample provider rather than from assay-based typing. General conclusions and limits of the study: Clinical and demographic metadata were provided uncurated, with the amount varying by source and participant.

The immunoSEQ Assay, a bias-controlled multiplex PCR, was used to amplify TCRbeta CDR3 regions from genomic DNA. On the authors' methods: The number of nucleated cells in each sample was estimated from the amplification of reference gene primers within the assay. To quantify the absolute abundance of each unique TCRbeta CDR3 rearrangement, sequence reads were collapsed and filtered. For each sample, productive Simpson clonality was calculated as the square root of Simpson's diversity index over productive rearrangements. Imported from immuneACCESS, the table was reduced by TCRdb to in-frame sequences with V and J called. These copies leave out some clones; in studies compared against another copy, an unresolved V gene accounts for under half, and the cause of the remainder is not known. V, J and clone size were drawn from that table, and D and trimming were deduced from the DNA. In this sample the table shows around 18,000 clones, around 77% of which occur a single time. Clones ranked in the top ten supply approximately 17% of the sample.

One collaborating source in Seattle enrolled patients during active infection and followed them longitudinally through the course of disease. Whole blood was collected in K2EDTA tubes by collaborating institutions according to the institutions' own protocols. For TCRbeta analysis, collaborators shipped samples in one of three forms: frozen whole blood, isolated PBMCs, or DNA extracted from either of those sample types. V sheds 7 bases and J sheds 3 bases, leaving 10 bases between their ends. Reading from cysteine to phenylalanine, the CDR3 counts 14 amino acids. Left in the record is the CDR3 DNA by itself, 42 bases read in frame from the first base. CDR1 and CDR2, per the germline V gene, are KGHSH and LQKENI. As concerns this clone: Its target antigen remains unknown. The input lacks base qualities; no much larger clone sits a single base away.

The sequence derives from an older man with COVID-19, enrolled during active disease. This sequence uses TRBV18 and TRBJ1-6; TRBD1 might be the D gene, on 6 matching bases. The sequenced sample was peripheral blood. The CDR3 reads as follows: CASFSDSYNSPLHF. In nucleotides, the sequence is TGTGCCAGCTTTTCGGACAGCTATAATTCACCCCTCCACTTT.